The entry below gives a single TCR beta chain sequence along with its context. The sample is drawn from a study of control samples from healthy donors and cancer patients. Assay used: immunoSEQ multiplex PCR; TCRdb lists only in-frame clones, some missing. The table has 75,000 to 90,000 clones, approximately 81% seen once. The CDR3 consists of 15 residues. Germline-derived CDR1 and CDR2 are GTSNPN and SVGIG (reference sequence). Trimming stripped 1 base from V and 9 bases from J, with 16 bases between. This clonotype was sampled from a woman in her 40s in good health. Sequenced: blood. The chain has TRBV30 and TRBJ1-6, with D possibly TRBD1 on 5 matching bases. CDR3 in amino acids: CAWSAAGTRGSPLHF. Here the CDR3 DNA reads TGTGCCTGGAGTGCGGCCGGGACCAGAGGTTCACCCCTCCACTTT.